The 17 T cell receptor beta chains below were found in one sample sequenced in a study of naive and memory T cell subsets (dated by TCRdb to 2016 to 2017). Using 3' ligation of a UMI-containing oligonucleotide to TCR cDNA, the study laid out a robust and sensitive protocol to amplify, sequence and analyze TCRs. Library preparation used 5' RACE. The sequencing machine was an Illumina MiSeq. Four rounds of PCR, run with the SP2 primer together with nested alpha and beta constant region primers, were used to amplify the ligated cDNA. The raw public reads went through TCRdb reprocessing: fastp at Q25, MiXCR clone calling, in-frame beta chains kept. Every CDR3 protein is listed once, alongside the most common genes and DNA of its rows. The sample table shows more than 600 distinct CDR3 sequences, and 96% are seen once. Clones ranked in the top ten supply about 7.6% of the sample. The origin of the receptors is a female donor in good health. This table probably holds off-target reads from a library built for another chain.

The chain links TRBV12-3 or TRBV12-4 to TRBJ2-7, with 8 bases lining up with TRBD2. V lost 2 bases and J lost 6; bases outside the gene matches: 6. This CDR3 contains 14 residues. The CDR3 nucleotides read TGTGCCAGCAGTTTAAGTAGCGGGGTTTTCGAGCAGTACTTC. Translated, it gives CASSLSSGVFEQYF.

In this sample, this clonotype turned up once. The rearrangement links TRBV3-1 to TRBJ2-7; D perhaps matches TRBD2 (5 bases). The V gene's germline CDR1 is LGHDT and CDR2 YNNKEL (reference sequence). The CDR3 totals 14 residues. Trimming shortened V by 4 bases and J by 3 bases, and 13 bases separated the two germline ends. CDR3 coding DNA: TGTGCCAGCAGCCGAGGCCGACTATACTACGAGCAGTACTTC. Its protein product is CASSRGRLYYEQYF.

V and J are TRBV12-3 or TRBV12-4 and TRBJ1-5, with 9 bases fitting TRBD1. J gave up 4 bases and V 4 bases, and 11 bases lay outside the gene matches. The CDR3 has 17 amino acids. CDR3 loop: CASSSGGDRGTNQPQHF. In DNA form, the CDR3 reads TGTGCCAGCAGTTCCGGAGGAGACAGGGGGACAAATCAGCCCCAGCATTTT.

The CDR3 is CASSLGIGGTGTDTQYF. The CDR3 region has the DNA TGTGCCAGCAGCTTAGGCATTGGGGGGACAGGAACAGATACGCAGTATTTT. V gene TRBV7-6 combines with J gene TRBJ2-3; the match to TRBD1 covers 8 bases. The CDR3 runs 17 residues. J was trimmed by 3 bases and V by 1 base; bases with no gene match: 9. Germline V gene data show CDR1 as SGHVS and CDR2 as FNYEAQ.

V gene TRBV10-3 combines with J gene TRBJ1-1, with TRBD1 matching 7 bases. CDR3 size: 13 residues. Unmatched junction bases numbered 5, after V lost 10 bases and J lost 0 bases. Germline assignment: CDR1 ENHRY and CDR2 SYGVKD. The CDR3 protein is CATGDRLNTEAFF. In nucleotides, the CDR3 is TGTGCCACCGGGGACAGATTGAACACTGAAGCTTTCTTT.

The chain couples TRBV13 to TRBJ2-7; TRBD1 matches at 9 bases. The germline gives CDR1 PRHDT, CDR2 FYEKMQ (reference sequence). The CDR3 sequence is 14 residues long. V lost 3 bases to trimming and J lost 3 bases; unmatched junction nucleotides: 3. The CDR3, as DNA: TGTGCCAGCAGCTTCGGGACAGGGATCTACGAGCAGTACTTC. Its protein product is CASSFGTGIYEQYF.

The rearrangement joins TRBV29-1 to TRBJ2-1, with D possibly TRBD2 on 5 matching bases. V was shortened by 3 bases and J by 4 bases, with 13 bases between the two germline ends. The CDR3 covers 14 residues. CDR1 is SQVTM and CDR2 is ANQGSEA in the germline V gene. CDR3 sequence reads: CSVDRGPDYNEQFF. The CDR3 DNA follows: TGCAGCGTTGATCGGGGTCCGGATTACAATGAGCAGTTCTTC.

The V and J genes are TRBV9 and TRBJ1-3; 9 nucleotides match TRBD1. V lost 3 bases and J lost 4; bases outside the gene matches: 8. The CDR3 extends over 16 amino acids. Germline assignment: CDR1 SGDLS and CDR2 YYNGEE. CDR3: CASSALGQGAGNTIYF. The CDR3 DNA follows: TGTGCCAGCAGCGCGTTGGGACAGGGCGCAGGAAACACCATATATTTT.

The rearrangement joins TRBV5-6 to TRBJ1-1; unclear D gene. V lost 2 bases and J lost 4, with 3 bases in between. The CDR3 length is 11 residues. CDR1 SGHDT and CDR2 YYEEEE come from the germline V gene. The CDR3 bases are TGTGCCAGCAGCTTCGGCACTGAAGCTTTCTTT. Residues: CASSFGTEAFF.

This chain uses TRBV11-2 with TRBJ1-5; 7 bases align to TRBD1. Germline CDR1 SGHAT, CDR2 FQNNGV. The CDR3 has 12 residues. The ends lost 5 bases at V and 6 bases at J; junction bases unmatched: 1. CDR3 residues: CASSQGGQPQHF. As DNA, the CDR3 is TGTGCCAGCAGCCAGGGGGGTCAGCCCCAGCATTTT.

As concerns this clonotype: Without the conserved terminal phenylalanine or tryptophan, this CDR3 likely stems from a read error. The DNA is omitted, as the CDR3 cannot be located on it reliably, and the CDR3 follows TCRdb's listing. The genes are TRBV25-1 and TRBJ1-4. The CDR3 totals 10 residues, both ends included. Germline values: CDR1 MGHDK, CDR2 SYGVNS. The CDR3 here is CASTGPFGVH.

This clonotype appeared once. This chain's CDR3 is CASSPYNTEAFF. CDR3 in DNA: TGTGCCAGCAGCCCTTACAACACTGAAGCTTTCTTT. The chain joins TRBV7-2 to TRBJ1-1; the D is unclear. The V gene lost 5 bases and the J gene lost 2 bases, with 6 bases spanning the gap. Germline V lookup: CDR1 SGHTA, CDR2 FQGNSA. The CDR3 spans 12 residues.

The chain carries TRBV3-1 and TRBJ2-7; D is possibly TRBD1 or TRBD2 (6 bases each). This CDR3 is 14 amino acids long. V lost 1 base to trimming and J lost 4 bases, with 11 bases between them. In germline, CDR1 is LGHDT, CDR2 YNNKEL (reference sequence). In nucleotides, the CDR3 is TGTGCCAGCAGCCAAGTTGGGGGGCCATACGAGCAGTACTTC. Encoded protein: CASSQVGGPYEQYF.

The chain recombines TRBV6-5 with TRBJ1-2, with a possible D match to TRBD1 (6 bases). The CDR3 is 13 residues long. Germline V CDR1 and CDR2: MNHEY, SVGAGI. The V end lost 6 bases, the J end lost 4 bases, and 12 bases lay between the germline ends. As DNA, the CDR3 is TGTGCCAGCAGCTCGGACAGAGTCTATGGCTACACCTTC. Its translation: CASSSDRVYGYTF.

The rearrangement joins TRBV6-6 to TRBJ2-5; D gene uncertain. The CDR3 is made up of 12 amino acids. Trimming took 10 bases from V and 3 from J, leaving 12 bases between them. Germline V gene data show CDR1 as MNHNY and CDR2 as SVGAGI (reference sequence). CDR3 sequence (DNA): TGTGCCACAGAGACCTCAGAAGAGACCCAGTACTTC. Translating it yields CATETSEETQYF.

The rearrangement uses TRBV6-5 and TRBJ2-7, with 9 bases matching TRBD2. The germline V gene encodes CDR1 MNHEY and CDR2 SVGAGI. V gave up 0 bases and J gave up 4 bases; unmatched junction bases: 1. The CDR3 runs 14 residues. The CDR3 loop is CASSYSAGGYEQYF. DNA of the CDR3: TGTGCCAGCAGTTACTCGGCGGGAGGGTACGAGCAGTACTTC.

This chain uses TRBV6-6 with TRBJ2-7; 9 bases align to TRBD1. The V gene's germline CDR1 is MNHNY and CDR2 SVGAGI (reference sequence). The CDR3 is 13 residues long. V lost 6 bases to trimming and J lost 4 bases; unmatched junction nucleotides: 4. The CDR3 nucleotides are TGTGCCAGCAGAAAGGGACAGGGTTACGAGCAGTACTTC. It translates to CASRKGQGYEQYF.